Each of the 3 T cell receptor beta chains below was sequenced from the same sample in a study of OX40 agonist ivuxolimab in advanced cancers. The repertoire was sequenced with immunoSEQ multiplex PCR; TCRdb's copy has only in-frame clones and lacks some. The profile shows about 79,000 clones, 91% of them singletons. Sequenced here: CD4+ or CD8+ T cells sorted from blood, sampled in a trial of the OX40 agonist ivuxolimab. Receptor source: an adult with an advanced solid tumor such as melanoma, head and neck, liver or kidney cancer.

The chain links TRBV27 to TRBJ2-2; D call uncertain. Germline V gene lookup returns CDR1 MNHEY and CDR2 SMNVEV (reference sequence). The ends were cut back, 3 bases at V and 1 base at J, with 9 bases in the middle. The CDR3 totals 15 residues. The CDR3 DNA follows: TGTGCCAGCAGTTTGGTTTCAGGGAACACCGGGGAGCTGTTTTTT. As protein: CASSLVSGNTGELFF.

The chain links TRBV9 to TRBJ2-3; perhaps TRBD2 as D (6 bases). V lost 4 bases and J 1 base, leaving 13 bases between the germline ends. The CDR3 length is 15 residues. The germline CDR1 and CDR2 sequences are SGDLS and YYNGEE. Here the CDR3 DNA reads TGTGCCAGCAGCCGTAGGTCGGGGGGCACAGATACGCAGTATTTT. Protein product: CASSRRSGGTDTQYF.

The chain joins TRBV28 to TRBJ1-5; unclear D gene. Trimming left V 5 bases short and J 6 bases short, with 8 bases between. Germline V lookup: CDR1 MDHEN, CDR2 SYDVKM. The CDR3 spans 12 residues. This CDR3 is CASSGSVQPQHF. CDR3 bases: TGTGCCAGCAGTGGTAGTGTTCAGCCCCAGCATTTT.